This T cell receptor beta chain was sequenced for a study of shared clonotypes between healthy human individuals. Study observations and caveats: Sharing across four donors was seen in around 5% of naive CD4 clonotypes. Generally, estimated richness proved larger in naive subsets than it did in memory subsets.

About this clone: What it recognizes is unknown.

Each subset's genomic DNA was shared equally among a number of immunoSEQ plates. The method was immunoSEQ multiplex PCR; TCRdb's version includes in-frame clones alone and lacks a portion of them. The sample holds about 2.3 million clones; more than 85% are singletons and the top ten take around 0.4%. Per germline, CDR1 SGHRS and CDR2 YFSETQ. The CDR3 runs 13 residues. V lost 4 bases and J 9 bases, leaving 14 bases between the germline ends. The V gene is TRBV5-1, the J gene TRBJ2-1; TRBD2 might be the D (6 bases). Sequenced sample: naive CD4+ T cells from PBMCs. Subset indicated: CD45RA+ positively selected. The source of this sequence is a man between 18 and 35 years old in good health. Some clones in this sample may be carry-over from other donors' samples. CDR3 sequence (DNA): TGCGCCAGCAGCCATCTAGCGTCTACTGAGCAGTTCTTC. Translating it yields CASSHLASTEQFF. The whole variable domain, filled in from reference TRBV5-1 and TRBJ2-1, reads KAGVTQTPRYLIKTRGQQVTLSCSPISGHRSVSWYQQTPGQGLQFLFEYFSETQRNKGNFPGRFSGRQFSNSRSEMNVSTLELGDSALYLCASSHLASTEQFFGPGTRLTVL.